Following are 21 T cell receptor beta chains from one sample sequenced in a study of T cell responses to AZD1222 COVID-19 vaccine. TCRdb's copy holds only in-frame clones and misses some; the assay was immunoSEQ multiplex PCR. This table has 95,000 to 100,000 clones, approximately 84% appearing once. The source material was peripheral blood, sampled 28 days after the second AZD1222 dose. Every receptor here comes from an adult who received the AZD1222 COVID-19 vaccine.

The chain recombines TRBV5-1 with TRBJ2-6, with D possibly being TRBD1 (5 bases). CDR1 and CDR2 (germline): SGHRS, YFSETQ. With 3 bases removed from V and 0 bases from J, the gap between germline ends came to 13 bases. This CDR3 is built from 17 residues. The CDR3, as DNA: TGCGCCAGCAGCTATATACAGGCGCTCTCTGGGGCCAACGTCCTGACTTTC. Translated: CASSYIQALSGANVLTF. Using reference TRBV5-1 and TRBJ2-6 for the parts outside the CDR3, the full variable domain is KAGVTQTPRYLIKTRGQQVTLSCSPISGHRSVSWYQQTPGQGLQFLFEYFSETQRNKGNFPGRFSGRQFSNSRSEMNVSTLELGDSALYLCASSYIQALSGANVLTFGAGSRLTVL.

V usage is TRBV2 and J usage is TRBJ2-7, with 12 positions matching TRBD2. CDR3 length: 13 amino acids. Germline assignment: CDR1 SNHLY and CDR2 FYNNEI. With V trimmed by 6 bases and J by 3 bases, 0 bases remained unmatched. In DNA, the CDR3 is TGTGCCAGCAGGGGACTAGCGGGCTACGAGCAGTACTTC. This codes for CASRGLAGYEQYF.

The chain joins TRBV6-5 to TRBJ2-1; D ambiguous. The germline CDR1 and CDR2 sequences are MNHEY and SVGAGI. Trimming left V 7 bases short and J 6 bases short, with 10 bases between. This CDR3 is built from 12 residues. The CDR3 region has the DNA TGTGCCAGCACCGAACCCTCCAATGAGCAGTTCTTC. The encoded protein is CASTEPSNEQFF.

The gene calls are TRBV20-1 and TRBJ2-3, with D perhaps matching TRBD1 (5 bases). V was pared by 6 bases and J by 0 bases, with 16 bases between. Germline lookup yields CDR1 DFQATT and CDR2 SNEGSKA (reference sequence). The CDR3 contains 15 residues. DNA of the CDR3: TGCAGTGCCAGTCTAGGGGCAACTAGCACAGATACGCAGTATTTT. Encoded protein: CSASLGATSTDTQYF.

The chain employs TRBV2 and TRBJ2-3, with 13 bases that match TRBD2. CDR3 size: 15 residues. CDR1 SNHLY and CDR2 FYNNEI come from the germline V gene. J gave up 3 bases and V 9 bases, and 6 bases lay outside the gene matches. The CDR3 coding sequence is TGTGCCAGTACTAGCGGGAGGGCTCAGACAGATACGCAGTATTTT. This codes for CASTSGRAQTDTQYF.

V is TRBV25-1 and J is TRBJ2-4; D is undetermined. Trimming stripped 3 bases from V and 7 bases from J, with 13 bases between. Germline V CDR1 and CDR2: MGHDK, SYGVNS. The CDR3 length is 14 residues. The CDR3 DNA reads as TGTGCCAGCAGTGATCTTGACATAGGGAACATTCAGTACTTC. This gives the protein CASSDLDIGNIQYF. The whole variable domain, remainder taken from reference TRBV25-1 and TRBJ2-4, is EADIYQTPRYLVIGTGKKITLECSQTMGHDKMYWYQQDPGMELHLIHYSYGVNSTEKGDLSSESTVSRIRTEHFPLTLESARPSHTSQYLCASSDLDIGNIQYFGAGTRLSVL.

V and J are TRBV7-2 and TRBJ1-5, with TRBD1 identical over 7 bases. The CDR3 runs 14 residues. The V gene's germline CDR1 is SGHTA and CDR2 FQGNSA. The V and J ends lost 2 bases and 7 bases, in that order; junction bases with no gene match: 5. CDR3 sequence: CASSLIRGGQPQHF. In DNA form, the CDR3 reads TGTGCCAGCAGCTTAATCAGGGGGGGACAGCCCCAGCATTTT.

The chain has TRBV10-3 and TRBJ2-1; TRBD2 matches at 14 bases. The germline gives CDR1 ENHRY, CDR2 SYGVKD. After removal of 6 bases from V and 10 bases from J, the junction contained 8 bases not matched to a gene. The CDR3 spans 15 residues. The CDR3 sequence: CAIRTGTSGGGEQFF. CDR3 in DNA: TGTGCCATCAGGACCGGGACTAGCGGGGGAGGAGAGCAGTTCTTC.

The table lists this clone with a few counts. This chain connects TRBV2 to TRBJ2-3, with D unclear. V was clipped by 6 bases and J by 3 bases, with 10 bases between them. The germline gives CDR1 SNHLY, CDR2 FYNNEI. The CDR3 contains 13 residues. The CDR3 DNA sequence: TGTGCCAGCAGGGAGTTTTTAACAGATACGCAGTATTTT. It encodes CASREFLTDTQYF.

The chain recombines TRBV6-2 or TRBV6-3 with TRBJ2-3; no firm D call. Germline lookup yields CDR1 MNHEY and CDR2 SVGEGT. Deletions cut 3 bases from V and 4 bases from J, with 2 bases between. The CDR3 is made up of 11 amino acids. The DNA of the CDR3 is TGTGCCAGCAGTTATGCAGATACGCAGTATTTT. The encoded protein is CASSYADTQYF.

This chain uses TRBV14 with TRBJ1-1; the D is unclear. CDR1 is SGHDN and CDR2 is FVKESK in the germline V gene. Trimming stripped 4 bases from V and 0 bases from J, with 12 bases between. This CDR3 is 15 amino acids long. CDR3 amino acids: CASSPGRRVNTEAFF. The CDR3 DNA sequence: TGTGCCAGCAGCCCAGGACGGAGGGTGAACACTGAAGCTTTCTTT. Supplemented by reference TRBV14 and TRBJ1-1, the full variable domain reads EAGVTQFPSHSVIEKGQTVTLRCDPISGHDNLYWYRRVMGKEIKFLLHFVKESKQDESGMPNNRFLAERTGGTYSTLKVQPAELEDSGVYFCASSPGRRVNTEAFFGQGTRLTVV.

The rearrangement uses TRBV27 and TRBJ1-4; TRBD1 matches 8 bases. The CDR3 is made up of 15 amino acids. Germline V gene lookup returns CDR1 MNHEY and CDR2 SMNVEV (reference sequence). V lost 4 bases and J lost 8; bases outside the gene matches: 9. CDR3 in DNA: TGTGCCAGCAGTTCAGGGGGCATGGTATACGAAAAACTGTTTTTT. Its translation: CASSSGGMVYEKLFF.

The chain employs TRBV14 and TRBJ1-1; 7 bases match TRBD1. V lost 0 bases to trimming and J lost 5 bases; unmatched junction nucleotides: 6. Germline V lookup: CDR1 SGHDN, CDR2 FVKESK. CDR3 length: 15 amino acids. This CDR3 is CASSQDQGGRTEAFF. The CDR3 DNA is TGTGCCAGCAGCCAAGATCAAGGGGGCAGGACTGAAGCTTTCTTT.

The chain employs TRBV12-3 or TRBV12-4 and TRBJ1-6, with D unresolved. The V and J ends lost 2 bases and 8 bases respectively, with 4 bases between them. The CDR3 extends over 12 amino acids. This chain's CDR3 is CASSLPDSPLHF. As DNA, the CDR3 is TGTGCCAGCAGTTTACCCGATTCACCCCTCCACTTT.

This clone turned up a few times. This chain links TRBV29-1 with TRBJ1-5; D is undetermined. V shed 6 bases and J shed 6 bases, with 12 bases lying between them. Germline-derived CDR1 and CDR2 are SQVTM and ANQGSEA. The CDR3 length is 12 residues. The DNA for the CDR3 is TGCAGCGTCAGTCATGGAGGTCAGCCCCAGCATTTT. This encodes CSVSHGGQPQHF.

CDR3 nucleotide sequence: TGTGCCAGCGGACAATATGACTATGGCTACACCTTC. This translates into CASGQYDYGYTF. The chain carries TRBV6-5 and TRBJ1-2, with D possibly matching TRBD1 (5 bases). The V gene lost 8 bases and the J gene lost 3 bases, with 10 bases spanning the gap. Per germline, CDR1 MNHEY and CDR2 SVGAGI. The CDR3 covers 12 residues.

This clone was detected only a few times. The chain joins TRBV6-4 to TRBJ1-4; D is unresolved. The CDR3 consists of 19 residues. V lost 8 bases, J lost 0 bases, and 25 bases lay in between. Germline assignment: CDR1 MRHNA and CDR2 SNTAGT. CDR3 region: CASCSIYTKVPTTNEKLFF. CDR3 DNA sequence: TGTGCCAGCTGTTCGATTTACACAAAGGTCCCAACAACTAATGAAAAACTGTTTTTT.

DNA of the CDR3: TGTGCCAGCAGTTACGGCGGGGACCCTGGGGGAAAACTGTTTTTT. Protein sequence: CASSYGGDPGGKLFF. This chain connects TRBV6-5 to TRBJ1-4; D might be TRBD1 (5 bases). V shed 2 bases and J shed 10 bases, with 17 bases lying between them. The CDR3 sequence is 15 residues long. The germline CDR1 and CDR2 sequences are MNHEY and SVGAGI.

This sequence joins TRBV19 and TRBJ1-3; D is unclear. Trimming removed 3 bases from V and 0 bases from J, with 12 bases in between. Germline loops: CDR1 LNHDA, CDR2 SQIVND (reference sequence). This CDR3 contains 16 residues. The CDR3 bases are TGTGCCAGTAGTATTCTCCTACAGAGCTCTGGAAACACCATATATTTT. Translation gives CASSILLQSSGNTIYF.

The chain couples TRBV27 to TRBJ2-1; TRBD2 matches 8 bases. V lost 7 bases, J lost 4 bases, and 15 bases stayed unmatched. The CDR3 totals 17 residues. The germline CDR1 and CDR2 sequences are MNHEY and SMNVEV (reference sequence). The CDR3 loop is CASTFSGAGGPYNEQFF. DNA of the CDR3: TGTGCCAGCACCTTCTCCGGGGCGGGAGGACCTTACAATGAGCAGTTCTTC.

The chain uses TRBV4-1 and TRBJ1-4, with D unclear. The V end lost 2 bases, the J end lost 0 bases, and 10 bases lay between the germline ends. CDR3 length: 16 amino acids. Germline-derived CDR1 and CDR2 are MGHRA and YSYEKL. The CDR3 nucleotides are TGCGCCAGCAGCCAATCCCCTTCGGCAACTAATGAAAAACTGTTTTTT. It specifies CASSQSPSATNEKLFF.